This T cell receptor beta chain was retrieved from a study of human T cells and chemical hapten exposure. Looking at the study overall: The patch tests put 0.01% DPC on the skin of the upper back and were read 6 days later.

Study results and limitations: Versus controls, significantly more large CDR3 similarity clusters arose from expanded TCRs.

Time point specified: patch test 1, 2 weeks after DPC sensitization. Treatment of the sample: therapeutic diphenylcyclopropenone sensitization with weekly scalp DPC. This clonotype was recorded a few times. Its matching antigen is unknown. A single record per CDR3 protein comes from TCRdb applying MiXCR to the RACE reads. The sample records about 80,000 distinct CDR3 sequences, about 6.8% being singletons. V was pared by 4 bases and J by 8 bases, with 11 bases between. CDR1 and CDR2 from the germline V gene are MNHNS and SASEGT. The CDR3 runs to 13 residues. The genes are TRBV6-1 and TRBJ1-4; D is undetermined. The source was whole blood, collected in connection with sensitization to the hapten diphenylcyclopropenone (DPC). The receptor's source is a woman aged 25 to 39 with alopecia areata. Some clones in this sample may be carry-over from other donors' samples. In nucleotides, the CDR3 is TGTGCCAGCAGTGCAGTAGGAATAGAAAAACTGTTTTTT. Amino acids: CASSAVGIEKLFF.